This TCR beta chain is drawn from a study of OX40 agonist ivuxolimab in advanced cancers. Overall study: The drug used for patients, ivuxolimab, was an agonistic anti-OX40 (CD134) antibody. Participants could have had prior anti-PD-1, anti-PD-L1 or anti-CTLA-4 therapy, and less than 45% had some. Dose-escalation subjects each had hepatocellular carcinoma, melanoma, renal cell or head and neck cancer.

Any history of autoimmune disease or systemic immunosuppression disqualified patients. The germline V gene has CDR1 SGHTA and CDR2 FQGTGA. The CDR3 contains 13 residues. V was shortened by 5 bases and J by 2 bases, with 9 bases between the two germline ends. The table came from immunoSEQ multiplex PCR; TCRdb's copy has only in-frame clones and leaves some out. The sample includes around 95,000 clones, approximately 93% of them seen just once. Sequences were derived from CD4+ or CD8+ T cells sorted from blood, sampled in a trial of the OX40 agonist ivuxolimab. The TCR was taken from an adult with an advanced solid tumor such as melanoma, head and neck, liver or kidney cancer. V is TRBV7-3 and J is TRBJ2-5; perhaps TRBD2 as D (6 bases). The CDR3 sequence: CASSRSGQETQYF. The CDR3 coding sequence is TGTGCCAGCAGCCGGAGCGGGCAAGAGACCCAGTACTTC. Based on the CDR3 plus reference TRBV7-3 and TRBJ2-5, the full variable domain is GAGVSQTPSNKVTEKGKYVELRCDPISGHTALYWYRQSLGQGPEFLIYFQGTGAADDSGLPNDRFFAVRPEGSVSTLKIQRTERGDSAVYLCASSRSGQETQYFGPGTRLLVL.